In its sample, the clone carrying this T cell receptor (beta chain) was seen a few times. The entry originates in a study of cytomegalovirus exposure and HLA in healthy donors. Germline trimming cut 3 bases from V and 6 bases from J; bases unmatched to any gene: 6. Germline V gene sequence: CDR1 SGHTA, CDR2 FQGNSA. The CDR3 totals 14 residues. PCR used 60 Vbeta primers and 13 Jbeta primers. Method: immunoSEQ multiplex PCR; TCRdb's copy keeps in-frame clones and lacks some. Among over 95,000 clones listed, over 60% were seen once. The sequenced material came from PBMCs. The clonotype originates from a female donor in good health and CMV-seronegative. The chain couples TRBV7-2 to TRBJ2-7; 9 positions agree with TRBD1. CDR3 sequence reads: CASSFTTGGAEQYF. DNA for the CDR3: TGTGCCAGCAGCTTTACTACAGGGGGCGCCGAGCAGTACTTC.